The 23 T cell receptor beta chains in this list originate from one sample, sequenced in a study of blood T cell repertoires in COVID-19. Here immunoSEQ multiplex PCR was the method, and the copy in TCRdb shows in-frame clones only, minus some. The sample lists more than 200,000 clones, roughly 80% occurring once. Material for sequencing was PBMCs or T cells enriched from blood (not recorded which). The receptors originated from a man in his 60s who had recovered from COVID-19.

J is TRBJ1-2 and V is TRBV7-9; 9 positions agree with TRBD1. CDR1 SEHNR and CDR2 FQNEAQ come from the germline V gene (reference sequence). V was pared by 4 bases and J by 8 bases, with 14 bases of the junction left unmatched. This CDR3 has 16 residues. The CDR3 protein is CASSWNPGTGRSGYTF. CDR3 sequence (DNA): TGTGCCAGCAGCTGGAACCCCGGGACAGGGAGGAGCGGCTACACCTTC.

V gene TRBV18 combines with J gene TRBJ2-5, with unresolved D. V lost 3 bases and J lost 2, with 16 bases in between. This CDR3 is built from 16 residues. Per the germline V gene, CDR1 is KGHSH and CDR2 is LQKENI. The CDR3 region has the DNA TGTGCCAGCTCACCGTCCTCGACAAACCGACAAGAGACCCAGTACTTC. Residues: CASSPSSTNRQETQYF.

This clone was counted a few times. The V and J genes are TRBV7-2 and TRBJ1-6; 7 bases fit TRBD1. CDR1 and CDR2 (germline): SGHTA, FQGNSA. V lost 0 bases to trimming and J lost 8 bases; unmatched junction nucleotides: 1. The CDR3 runs 14 residues. The CDR3 nucleotides are TGTGCCAGCAGCTTAGCAGGGGGCGATTCACCCCTCCACTTT. This codes for CASSLAGGDSPLHF. The whole variable domain, filled in from reference TRBV7-2 and TRBJ1-6, reads GAGVSQSPSNKVTEKGKDVELRCDPISGHTALYWYRQSLGQGLEFLIYFQGNSAPDKSGLPSDRFSAERTGGSVSTLTIQRTQQEDSAVYLCASSLAGGDSPLHFGNGTRLTVT.

V usage is TRBV11-3 and J usage is TRBJ1-1, with D possibly TRBD1 on 6 matching bases. V lost 0 bases to trimming and J lost 3 bases, with 17 bases between them. Germline V gene lookup returns CDR1 SGHNT and CDR2 YENEEA. CDR3 length equals 17 residues. The CDR3 reads CASSLDHWTVRYTEAFF. For the CDR3, the DNA is TGTGCCAGCAGCTTAGATCATTGGACAGTTCGTTACACTGAAGCTTTCTTT.

The rearrangement links TRBV6-5 to TRBJ2-7; weak D call: TRBD1 (7 bases). Germline V gene sequence: CDR1 MNHEY, CDR2 SVGAGI. Trimming took off 4 bases at V and 5 bases at J, with 21 bases between the two ends. The CDR3 contains 16 residues. Here the CDR3 reads CASSSRRRGRSNEQYF. Here the CDR3 DNA reads TGTGCCAGCAGTTCCCGGCGCAGGGGGAGGTCTAACGAGCAGTACTTC.

This clone was detected many times. This chain joins TRBV4-3 and TRBJ1-2; D perhaps matches TRBD1 (6 bases). Germline V gives CDR1 LGHNA, CDR2 YSLEER. The V end was cut by 0 bases, the J end by 5 bases, with 10 bases between. The CDR3 covers 14 residues. CDR3 coding DNA: TGCGCCAGCAGCCAAGATCCAAGGGGGTATGGCTACACCTTC. Protein sequence: CASSQDPRGYGYTF.

In this sample, this clone turned up a few times. The rearrangement uses TRBV27 and TRBJ2-1; 7 nucleotides align to TRBD2. After removal of 5 bases from V and 0 bases from J, the junction contained 7 bases not matched to a gene. Germline CDR1 MNHEY, CDR2 SMNVEV (reference sequence). The CDR3 has 16 amino acids. This CDR3 reads CASSTRLASSYNEQFF. The CDR3 nucleotides read TGTGCCAGCAGTACCAGACTAGCTAGCTCCTACAATGAGCAGTTCTTC.

The chain recombines TRBV24-1 with TRBJ2-3; tentative D call: TRBD2 (5 bases). The germline V and J ends were trimmed by 5 bases and 2 bases, with 7 bases remaining between them. Germline CDR1 and CDR2: KGHDR and SFDVKD. This CDR3 is built from 13 residues. CDR3 loop: CATSGTVTDTQYF. As DNA, the CDR3 is TGTGCCACCAGTGGGACTGTCACAGATACGCAGTATTTT.

DNA of the CDR3: TGTGCCAGCACACAGGGGGCTGAGTATAATGAGCAGTTCTTC. Translating gives CASTQGAEYNEQFF. The chain carries TRBV11-2 and TRBJ2-1, with 9 bases identical to TRBD1. V was clipped by 7 bases and J by 7 bases; unmatched bases: 8. CDR3 length equals 14 residues. Looked up from germline, CDR1 is SGHAT and CDR2 is FQNNGV.

The J gene is TRBJ1-6, the V gene TRBV20-1; 8 nucleotides line up with TRBD1. The V gene's germline CDR1 is DFQATT and CDR2 SNEGSKA (reference sequence). Germline trimming cut 3 bases from V and 4 bases from J; bases unmatched to any gene: 8. This CDR3 has 16 amino acids. The CDR3 region is CSASQGAGGYNSPLHF. The DNA for the CDR3 is TGCAGTGCTAGTCAGGGGGCGGGTGGGTATAATTCACCCCTCCACTTT.

The chain joins TRBV7-2 to TRBJ1-5; D gene uncertain. The V end lost 2 bases, the J end lost 5 bases, and 13 bases lay between the germline ends. The CDR3 has 15 residues. Germline V lookup: CDR1 SGHTA, CDR2 FQGNSA. CDR3 DNA sequence: TGTGCCAGCAGCTTAACTCGCGGAGGGTATCAGCCCCAGCATTTT. Protein sequence: CASSLTRGGYQPQHF.

The CDR3 nucleotides read TGTGCCTGGAGTTTAGTAGCGGCAACAACTAATGAAAAACTGTTTTTT. Translating gives CAWSLVAATTNEKLFF. This chain links TRBV30 with TRBJ1-4; D unresolved. Trimming cost V 2 bases and J 0 bases, with 13 bases left between them. The CDR3 sequence is 16 residues long. Germline CDR1 is GTSNPN and CDR2 is SVGIG (reference sequence).

The chain employs TRBV7-2 and TRBJ2-3; tentative D call: TRBD2 (7 bases). CDR1 is SGHTA, CDR2 FQGNSA, per germline. The ends were cut back, 3 bases at V and 0 bases at J, with 13 bases in the middle. This CDR3 region has 16 residues. The DNA of the CDR3 is TGTGCCAGCAGCTTTTCCGGGGGGCGGAGCACAGATACGCAGTATTTT. Translating gives CASSFSGGRSTDTQYF.

This chain uses TRBV6-2 or TRBV6-3 with TRBJ2-3; 8 bases map to TRBD2. Germline CDR1 is MNHEY and CDR2 is SVGEGT. This CDR3 region has 15 residues. V lost 6 bases and J lost 3; bases outside the gene matches: 8. In DNA form, the CDR3 reads TGTGCCAGCAGCCTCCGACTAGCGTCGACAGATACGCAGTATTTT. Protein product: CASSLRLASTDTQYF.

V gene TRBV5-4 combines with J gene TRBJ2-5, with 8 bases fitting TRBD2. There are 19 residues in the CDR3. The germline V gene has CDR1 SGHNT and CDR2 YYREEE (reference sequence). J lost 4 bases, V lost 4 bases, and 21 bases had no gene match. The CDR3 sequence is CASSTGGGTRSLAGETQYF. As DNA, the CDR3 is TGTGCCAGCAGCACCGGCGGGGGGACTAGATCACTAGCAGGAGAGACCCAGTACTTC.

The CDR3 loop reads CASRDRVRSTDTQYF. The CDR3 DNA follows: TGTGCCAGCAGAGACCGGGTACGAAGCACAGATACGCAGTATTTT. This chain joins TRBV11-3 and TRBJ2-3, with no clear D. Germline V gene sequence: CDR1 SGHNT, CDR2 YENEEA. The CDR3 has 15 residues. Trimming took off 6 bases at V and 0 bases at J, with 13 bases between the two ends.

This clone showed up just once. V and J are TRBV2 and TRBJ1-1; TRBD1 is a possible D gene (6 bases). V was pared by 7 bases and J by 3 bases, with 12 bases between. Germline CDR1 and CDR2: SNHLY and FYNNEI. This CDR3 spans 13 amino acids. The CDR3 region has the DNA TGTGCCAGCATAGCAGGGGAAGACACTGAAGCTTTCTTT. Its protein is CASIAGEDTEAFF.

CDR3 sequence: CASGRQGFGNQPQHF. In DNA form, the CDR3 reads TGTGCCAGCGGAAGACAGGGATTTGGCAATCAGCCCCAGCATTTT. The chain links TRBV21-1 to TRBJ1-5; the DNA was not used to check the table's D call, TRBD1. TRBV21-1 is flagged as a pseudogene. CDR3 size: 15 residues.

V is TRBV3-1 (or the pseudogene TRBV3-2) and J is TRBJ1-5; 7 bases map to TRBD1. The J segment lost 6 bases and the V segment lost 3 bases, leaving 8 bases of the junction unmatched. Germline values: CDR1 LGHDT, CDR2 YNNKEL (reference sequence). The length of the CDR3 is 15 residues. CDR3 protein: CASSHTTGEVQPQHF. CDR3 coding DNA: TGTGCCAGCAGCCATACAACAGGGGAAGTTCAGCCCCAGCATTTT.

V usage is TRBV15 and J usage is TRBJ1-2; 8 bases map to TRBD1. The germline CDR1 and CDR2 sequences are LNHNV and YYDKDF (reference sequence). The CDR3 length is 16 residues. Losses at the gene ends were 4 bases for V and 1 base for J; bases not matched to a gene: 8. This chain's CDR3 is CATSNPGGEDNYGYTF. CDR3 coding DNA: TGTGCCACCAGCAACCCAGGGGGCGAGGATAACTATGGCTACACCTTC.

This chain uses TRBV14 with TRBJ2-1; TRBD1 agrees at 11 bases. Losses at the gene ends were 4 bases for V and 6 bases for J; bases not matched to a gene: 8. The V gene's germline CDR1 is SGHDN and CDR2 FVKESK. The CDR3 consists of 16 residues. The chain's CDR3 is CASSPLSGTGGNEQFF. The CDR3 region has the DNA TGTGCCAGCAGCCCTCTTTCCGGGACAGGGGGCAATGAGCAGTTCTTC.

The chain recombines TRBV9 with TRBJ1-6; no clear D gene. Germline V gene sequence: CDR1 SGDLS, CDR2 YYNGEE. Trimming left V 0 bases short and J 2 bases short, with 9 bases between. The CDR3 covers 16 residues. Here the CDR3 reads CASSVGPSPYNSPLHF. For the CDR3, the DNA is TGTGCCAGCAGCGTAGGCCCGAGCCCCTATAATTCACCCCTCCACTTT.

V is TRBV24-1 and J is TRBJ2-3; D uncertain. CDR3 length equals 14 residues. Germline loops: CDR1 KGHDR, CDR2 SFDVKD. V lost 2 bases and J lost 5, with 10 bases in between. CDR3 residues: CATSDSRLGDTQYF. DNA for the CDR3: TGTGCCACCAGTGATTCCCGTCTCGGAGATACGCAGTATTTT.